The clone carrying this T cell receptor (beta chain) showed up many times. What it binds is not known. This sample was included in a study of shared clonotypes between healthy human individuals. Study outcomes and limitations: Among the subsets, naive ones generally showed larger estimated richness than memory ones.

Produced via immunoSEQ multiplex PCR; TCRdb's table is partial and in-frame only. The profile shows about 110,000 clones, around 68% of them singletons. The CDR3 has 14 amino acids. Trimming cost V 5 bases and J 1 base, with 11 bases left between them. The germline V gene encodes CDR1 SEHNR and CDR2 FQNEAQ (reference sequence). The sequenced sample was memory CD8+ T cells sorted from blood. Subset described: CD45RO+ cells pooled with CCR7-negative TemRA cells. The TCR originated in a woman aged 25 to 39 in good health. The chain uses TRBV7-9 and TRBJ1-1; possibly TRBD1 for D (5 bases). The CDR3 DNA is TGTGCCAGCAGCCAGGGACCGGGGAACACTGAAGCTTTCTTT. This sequence encodes CASSQGPGNTEAFF.